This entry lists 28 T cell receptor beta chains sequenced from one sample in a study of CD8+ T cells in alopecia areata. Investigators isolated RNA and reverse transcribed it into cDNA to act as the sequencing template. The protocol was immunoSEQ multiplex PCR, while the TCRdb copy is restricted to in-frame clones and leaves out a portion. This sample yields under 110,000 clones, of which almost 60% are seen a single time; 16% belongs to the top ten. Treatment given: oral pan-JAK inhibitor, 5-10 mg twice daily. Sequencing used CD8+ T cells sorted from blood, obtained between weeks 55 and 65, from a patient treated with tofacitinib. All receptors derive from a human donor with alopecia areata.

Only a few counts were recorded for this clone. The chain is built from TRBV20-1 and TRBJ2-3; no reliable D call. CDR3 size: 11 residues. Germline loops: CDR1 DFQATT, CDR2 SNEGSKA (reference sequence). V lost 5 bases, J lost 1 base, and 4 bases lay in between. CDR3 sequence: CSADGTDTQYF. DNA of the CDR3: TGCAGTGCTGACGGCACAGATACGCAGTATTTT.

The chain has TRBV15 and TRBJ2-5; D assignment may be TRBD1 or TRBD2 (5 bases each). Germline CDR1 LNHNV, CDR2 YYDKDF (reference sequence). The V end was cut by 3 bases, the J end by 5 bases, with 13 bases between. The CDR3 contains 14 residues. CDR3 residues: CATSSRGGTETQYF. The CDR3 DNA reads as TGTGCCACCAGCAGCCGAGGTGGGACGGAGACCCAGTACTTC.

Here the CDR3 reads CASSLSVSRAGNQPQHF. Written as DNA, the CDR3 is TGTGCCAGCAGTTTATCGGTTTCCAGGGCGGGCAATCAGCCCCAGCATTTT. The genes are TRBV27 and TRBJ1-5, with D tentatively TRBD1 (5 bases). The CDR3 loop spans 17 amino acids. Per germline, CDR1 MNHEY and CDR2 SMNVEV (reference sequence). V lost 0 bases, J lost 2 bases, and 14 bases lay in between.

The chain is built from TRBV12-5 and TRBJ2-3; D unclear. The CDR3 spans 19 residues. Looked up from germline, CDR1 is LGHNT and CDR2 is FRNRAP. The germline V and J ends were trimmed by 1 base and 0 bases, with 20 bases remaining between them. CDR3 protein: CASGLEWSLDSISTDTQYF. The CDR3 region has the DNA TGTGCTAGTGGTTTGGAGTGGTCTCTCGATAGCATAAGCACAGATACGCAGTATTTT.

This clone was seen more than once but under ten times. DNA of the CDR3: TGTGCTAGTGGTTTGACTCAGGGGAACGAGCAGTACTTC. Protein product: CASGLTQGNEQYF. The chain uses TRBV12-5 and TRBJ2-7, with D tentatively TRBD1 (6 bases). Germline CDR1 and CDR2: LGHNT and FRNRAP. The CDR3 is 13 amino acids. V lost 2 bases and J lost 5, with 10 bases in between.

The chain's CDR3 is CASSAGFSGNTIYF. The CDR3 DNA is TGTGCCAGCAGCGCAGGGTTCTCTGGAAACACCATATATTTT. The chain couples TRBV6-5 to TRBJ1-3; tentatively, D is TRBD1 (5 bases). V gave up 6 bases and J gave up 0 bases, with 9 bases separating them. CDR3 length: 14 amino acids. The germline V gene encodes CDR1 MNHEY and CDR2 SVGAGI.

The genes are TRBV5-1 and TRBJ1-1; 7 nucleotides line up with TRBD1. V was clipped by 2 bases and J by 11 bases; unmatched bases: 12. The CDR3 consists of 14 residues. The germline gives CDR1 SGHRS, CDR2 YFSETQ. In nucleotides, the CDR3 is TGCGCCAGCAGCTTAGGTGGACAGGCCTCAAGGGCTTTCTTT. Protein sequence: CASSLGGQASRAFF.

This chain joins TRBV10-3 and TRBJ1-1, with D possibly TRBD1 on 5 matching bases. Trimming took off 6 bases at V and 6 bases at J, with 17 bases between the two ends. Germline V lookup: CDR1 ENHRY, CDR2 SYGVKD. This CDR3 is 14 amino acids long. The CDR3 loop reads CAIRTESGLSEAFF. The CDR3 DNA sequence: TGTGCCATCAGAACCGAATCGGGACTGTCTGAAGCTTTCTTT.

CDR3 in amino acids: CASSQRNEQFF. CDR3 DNA: TGCGCCAGCAGCCAACGTAATGAGCAGTTCTTC. The chain is built from TRBV4-1 and TRBJ2-1; D unresolved. V dropped 2 bases and J dropped 7 bases, with 3 bases sitting between them. Germline V CDR1 and CDR2: MGHRA, YSYEKL. This CDR3 comprises 11 residues.

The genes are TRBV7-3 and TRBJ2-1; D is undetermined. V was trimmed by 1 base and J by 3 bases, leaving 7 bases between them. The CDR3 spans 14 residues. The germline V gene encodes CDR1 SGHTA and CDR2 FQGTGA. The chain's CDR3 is CASSLKGLYNEQFF. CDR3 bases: TGTGCCAGCAGCTTAAAGGGTCTCTACAATGAGCAGTTCTTC.

CDR3 nucleotide sequence: TGTGCCTGGATCCCCGAGGGGCGGACCACAGATACGCAGTATTTT. The encoded protein is CAWIPEGRTTDTQYF. The chain is built from TRBV30 and TRBJ2-3; D is perhaps TRBD1 or TRBD2 (5 bases each). V dropped 4 bases and J dropped 2 bases, with 16 bases sitting between them. Germline loops: CDR1 GTSNPN, CDR2 SVGIG (reference sequence). This CDR3 is built from 15 residues.

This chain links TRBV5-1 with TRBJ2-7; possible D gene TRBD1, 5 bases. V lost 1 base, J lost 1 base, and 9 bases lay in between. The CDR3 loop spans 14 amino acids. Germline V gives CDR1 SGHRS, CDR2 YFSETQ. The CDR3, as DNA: TGCGCCAGCAGCTTGTCAGGGATTTCCTACGAGCAGTACTTC. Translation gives CASSLSGISYEQYF.

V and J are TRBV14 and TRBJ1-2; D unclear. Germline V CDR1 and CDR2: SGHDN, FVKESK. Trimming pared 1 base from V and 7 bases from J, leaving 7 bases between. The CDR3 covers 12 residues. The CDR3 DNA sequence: TGTGCCAGCAGCCAAGTCCCGGGTGGCTACACCTTC. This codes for CASSQVPGGYTF.

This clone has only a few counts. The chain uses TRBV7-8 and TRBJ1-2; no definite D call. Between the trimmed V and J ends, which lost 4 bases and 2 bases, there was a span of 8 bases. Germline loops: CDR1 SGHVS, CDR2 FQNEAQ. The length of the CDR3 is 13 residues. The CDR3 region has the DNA TGTGCCAGCAGCTCCGACACGAACTATGGCTACACCTTC. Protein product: CASSSDTNYGYTF.

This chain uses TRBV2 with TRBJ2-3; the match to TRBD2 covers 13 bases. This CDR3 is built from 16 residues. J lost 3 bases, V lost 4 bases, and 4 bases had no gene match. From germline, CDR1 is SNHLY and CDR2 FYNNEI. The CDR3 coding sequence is TGTGCCAGCAGTGCGGGGACTAGCGGGGCGACAGATACGCAGTATTTT. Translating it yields CASSAGTSGATDTQYF.

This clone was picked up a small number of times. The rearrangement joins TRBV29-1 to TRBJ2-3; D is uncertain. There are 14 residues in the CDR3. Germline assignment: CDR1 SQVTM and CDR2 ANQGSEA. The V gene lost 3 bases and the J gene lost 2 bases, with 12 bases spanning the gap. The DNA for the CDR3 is TGCAGCGTTGATGGGGTCAGGTTCACAGATACGCAGTATTTT. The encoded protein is CSVDGVRFTDTQYF.

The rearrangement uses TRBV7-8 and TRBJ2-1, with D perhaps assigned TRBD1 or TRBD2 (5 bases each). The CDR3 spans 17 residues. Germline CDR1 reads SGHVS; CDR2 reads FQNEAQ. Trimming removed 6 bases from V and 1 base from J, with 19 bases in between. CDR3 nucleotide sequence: TGTGCCAGCAGGTTTGCTGTCGGGGCGGATTCCTACAATGAGCAGTTCTTC. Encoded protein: CASRFAVGADSYNEQFF.

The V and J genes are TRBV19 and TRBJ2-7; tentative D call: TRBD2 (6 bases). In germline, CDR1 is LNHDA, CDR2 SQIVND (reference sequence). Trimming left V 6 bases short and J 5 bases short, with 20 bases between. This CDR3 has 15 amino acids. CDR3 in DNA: TGTGCCAGTAGCCCCCGAAGGGAGGCAAACCACGAGCAGTACTTC. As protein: CASSPRREANHEQYF.

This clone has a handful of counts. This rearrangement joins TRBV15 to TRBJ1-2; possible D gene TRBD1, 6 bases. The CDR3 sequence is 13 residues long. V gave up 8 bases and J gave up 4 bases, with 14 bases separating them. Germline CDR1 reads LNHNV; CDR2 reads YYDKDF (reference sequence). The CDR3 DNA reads TGTGCCACCCGTCAGGGGTCGCGCTATGGCTACACCTTC. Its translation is CATRQGSRYGYTF.

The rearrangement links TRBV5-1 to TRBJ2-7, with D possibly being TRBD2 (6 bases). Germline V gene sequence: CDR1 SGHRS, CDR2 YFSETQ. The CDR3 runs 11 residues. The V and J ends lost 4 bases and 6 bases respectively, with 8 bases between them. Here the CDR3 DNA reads TGCGCCAGCAGCCCCGGGGGCGAGCAGTACTTC. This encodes CASSPGGEQYF.

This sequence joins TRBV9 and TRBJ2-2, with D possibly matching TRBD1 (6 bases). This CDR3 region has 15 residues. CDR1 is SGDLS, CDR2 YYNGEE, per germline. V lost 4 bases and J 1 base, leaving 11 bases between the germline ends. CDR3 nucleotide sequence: TGTGCCAGCAGCCCTACGACAGGGAACACCGGGGAGCTGTTTTTT. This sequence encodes CASSPTTGNTGELFF.

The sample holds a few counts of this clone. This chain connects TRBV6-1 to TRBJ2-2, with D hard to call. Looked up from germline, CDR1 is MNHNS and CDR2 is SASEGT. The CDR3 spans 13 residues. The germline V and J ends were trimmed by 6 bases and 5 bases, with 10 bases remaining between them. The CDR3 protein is CASSEFQTGELFF. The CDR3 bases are TGTGCCAGCAGCGAATTCCAGACCGGGGAGCTGTTTTTT.

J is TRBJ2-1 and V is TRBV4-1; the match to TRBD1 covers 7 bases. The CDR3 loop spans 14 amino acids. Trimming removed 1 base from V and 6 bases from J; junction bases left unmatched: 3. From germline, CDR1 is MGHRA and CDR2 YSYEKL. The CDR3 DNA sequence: TGCGCCAGCAGCCAAGTGGGACAGAGCAATGAGCAGTTCTTC. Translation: CASSQVGQSNEQFF.

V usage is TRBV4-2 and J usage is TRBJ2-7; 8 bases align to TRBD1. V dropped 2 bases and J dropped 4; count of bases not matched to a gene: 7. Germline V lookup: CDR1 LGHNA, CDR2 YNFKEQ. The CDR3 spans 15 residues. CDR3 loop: CASSQTTGDAYEQYF. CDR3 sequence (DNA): TGTGCCAGCAGCCAAACGACAGGGGACGCGTACGAGCAGTACTTC.

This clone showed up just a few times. CDR3 sequence (DNA): TGTGCCAGCAGCTCGGACGGGACCCCCCCCTCCGAGCAGTACTTC. Translation gives CASSSDGTPPSEQYF. The chain is built from TRBV13 and TRBJ2-7, with D possibly called TRBD1 or TRBD2 (5 bases each). Trimming removed 4 bases from V and 6 bases from J, with 19 bases in between. This CDR3 region has 15 residues. Germline V gene lookup returns CDR1 PRHDT and CDR2 FYEKMQ (reference sequence).

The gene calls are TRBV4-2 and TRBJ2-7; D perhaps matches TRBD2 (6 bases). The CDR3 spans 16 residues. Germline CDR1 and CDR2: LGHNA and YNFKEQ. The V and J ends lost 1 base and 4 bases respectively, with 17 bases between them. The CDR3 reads CASSQAELGGSYEQYF. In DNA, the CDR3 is TGTGCCAGCAGCCAAGCTGAGTTGGGGGGTTCGTACGAGCAGTACTTC.

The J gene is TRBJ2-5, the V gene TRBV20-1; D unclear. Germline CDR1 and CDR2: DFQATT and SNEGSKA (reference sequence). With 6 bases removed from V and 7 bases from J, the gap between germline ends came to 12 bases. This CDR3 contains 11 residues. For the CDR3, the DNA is TGCAGTGCCCCCTTCACGGGGACCCAGTACTTC. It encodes CSAPFTGTQYF.

CDR3 DNA sequence: TGTGCCAGCAGCGCCCATAGCAATCAGCCCCAGCATTTT. This sequence encodes CASSAHSNQPQHF. V and J are TRBV27 and TRBJ1-5; D ambiguous. This CDR3 region has 13 residues. Germline V lookup: CDR1 MNHEY, CDR2 SMNVEV (reference sequence). With 6 bases removed from V and 0 bases from J, the gap between germline ends came to 6 bases.